This TCR beta chain emerged from a study of immune characterization of retroperitoneal liposarcoma. TCRdb processed the PCR reads anew with MiXCR; each CDR3 protein has one entry. The sample has around 11,000 distinct CDR3 sequences, less than 40% seen once. Sequencing used tumor tissue. The sequence was collected from a male donor with retroperitoneal liposarcoma.

The CDR3 DNA sequence: TGTGCCAGCAGCTTAGATACAGGGAGGTTCAATGAGCAGTTCTTC. Translation gives CASSLDTGRFNEQFF. J is TRBJ2-1 and V is TRBV7-2; D possibly uses TRBD1 or TRBD2 (6 bases each). This CDR3 is built from 15 residues. V lost 1 base to trimming and J lost 6 bases, with 13 bases between them. Germline CDR1 is SGHTA and CDR2 is FQGNSA.